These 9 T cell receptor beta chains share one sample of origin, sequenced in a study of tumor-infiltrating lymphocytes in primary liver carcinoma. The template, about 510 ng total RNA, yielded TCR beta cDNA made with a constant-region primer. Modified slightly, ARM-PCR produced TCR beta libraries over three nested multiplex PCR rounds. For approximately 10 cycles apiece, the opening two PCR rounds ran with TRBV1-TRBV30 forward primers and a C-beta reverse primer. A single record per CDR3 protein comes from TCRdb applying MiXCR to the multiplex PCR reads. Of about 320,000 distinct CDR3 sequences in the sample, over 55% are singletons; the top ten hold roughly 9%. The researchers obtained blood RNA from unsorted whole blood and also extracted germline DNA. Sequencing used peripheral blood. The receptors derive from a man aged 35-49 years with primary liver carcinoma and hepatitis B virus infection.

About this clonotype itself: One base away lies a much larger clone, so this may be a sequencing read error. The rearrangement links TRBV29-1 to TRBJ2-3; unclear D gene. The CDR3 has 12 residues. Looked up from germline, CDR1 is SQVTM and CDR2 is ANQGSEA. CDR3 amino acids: CSIDTDTDTQYF. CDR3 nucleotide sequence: TGCAGCATTGATACCGACACAGATACGCAGTATTTT.

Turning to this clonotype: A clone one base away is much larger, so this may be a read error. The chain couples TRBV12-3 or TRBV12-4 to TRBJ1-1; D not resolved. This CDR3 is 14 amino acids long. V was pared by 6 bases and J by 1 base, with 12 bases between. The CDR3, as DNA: TGTGCCAGCAGCCCGAGACACTCGAACACTGAAGCTTTCTTT. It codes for CASSPRHSNTEAFF.

The CDR3 nucleotides read TGTGCCAATAGTTACTACGGGACAGCCAATGAGCAGTTCTTC. Translated: CANSYYGTANEQFF. J is TRBJ2-1 and V is TRBV6-5, with TRBD1 matching over 7 bases. The CDR3 spans 14 residues. Losses at the gene ends were 10 bases for V and 6 bases for J; bases not matched to a gene: 12. Germline lookup yields CDR1 MNHEY and CDR2 SVGAGI.

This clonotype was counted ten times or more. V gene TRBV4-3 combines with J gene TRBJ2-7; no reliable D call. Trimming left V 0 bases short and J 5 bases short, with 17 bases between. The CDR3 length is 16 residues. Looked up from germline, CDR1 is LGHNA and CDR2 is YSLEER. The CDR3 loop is CASSQDVSLAKNEQYF. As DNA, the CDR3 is TGCGCCAGCAGCCAAGATGTAAGTCTTGCGAAAAACGAGCAGTACTTC.

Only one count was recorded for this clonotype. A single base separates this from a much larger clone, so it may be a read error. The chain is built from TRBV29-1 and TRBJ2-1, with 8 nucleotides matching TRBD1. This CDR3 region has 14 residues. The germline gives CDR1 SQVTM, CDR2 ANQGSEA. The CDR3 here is CSVDATGVYDEQFF. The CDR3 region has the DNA TGCAGCGTTGACGCGACAGGGGTCTACGATGAGCAGTTCTTC.

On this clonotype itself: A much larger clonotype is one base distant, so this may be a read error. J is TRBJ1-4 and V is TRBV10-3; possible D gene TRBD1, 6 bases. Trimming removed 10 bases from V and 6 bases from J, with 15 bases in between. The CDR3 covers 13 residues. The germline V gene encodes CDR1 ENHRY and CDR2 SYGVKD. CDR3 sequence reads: CATKIGGDEKLFF. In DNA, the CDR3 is TGTGCCACCAAAATAGGGGGAGATGAAAAACTGTTTTTT.

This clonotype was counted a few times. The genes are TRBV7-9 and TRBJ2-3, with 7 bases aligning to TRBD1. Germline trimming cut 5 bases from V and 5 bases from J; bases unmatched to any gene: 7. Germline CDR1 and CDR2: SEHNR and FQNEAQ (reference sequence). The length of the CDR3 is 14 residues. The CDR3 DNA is TGTGCCAGCAGCCCTGACAGGGCCGGAGATACGCAGTATTTT. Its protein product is CASSPDRAGDTQYF.

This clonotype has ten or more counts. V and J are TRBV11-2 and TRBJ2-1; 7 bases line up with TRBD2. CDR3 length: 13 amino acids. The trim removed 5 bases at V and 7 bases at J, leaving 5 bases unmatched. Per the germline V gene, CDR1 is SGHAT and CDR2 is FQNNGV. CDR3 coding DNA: TGTGCCAGCAGCCCGACTAGCACGAATGAGCAGTTCTTC. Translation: CASSPTSTNEQFF.

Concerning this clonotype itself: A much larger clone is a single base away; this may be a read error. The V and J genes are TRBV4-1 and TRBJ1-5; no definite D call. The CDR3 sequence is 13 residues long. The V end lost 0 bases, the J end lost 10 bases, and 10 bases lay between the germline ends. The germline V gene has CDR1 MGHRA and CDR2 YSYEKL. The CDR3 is CASSQELIHPQHF. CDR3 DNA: TGCGCCAGCAGCCAAGAATTAATTCATCCCCAGCATTTT.